The sequence of this TCR beta chain was determined in a study of technical replicates of blood from a few donors (dated by TCRdb to 2017 to 2019). Comment on this clone: It lacks a known antigen. Per-base quality was not reported, and no clone a single base away is much larger than it.

CDR1 SNHLY and CDR2 FYNNEI are derived from the germline V gene. The CDR3 measures 14 amino acids from cysteine to phenylalanine. Only CDR3 DNA remains: 42 bases, in frame from the first base. V and J are trimmed by 6 bases and 12 bases, and the gene matches miss 10 bases of the junction. The method behind the library was the immunoSEQ multiplex PCR assay. The clones in this table, taken by TCRdb from immuneACCESS, are in-frame only. Not every clone is retained; where verified, under half of the shortfall comes from an unresolved V gene, and the cause of the rest is unknown. The sample table records 10,000 to 15,000 clones; approximately 94% of these occur just once. Less than 9% of the sample belongs to the ten largest clones.

Material: PBMCs. The rearrangement joined TRBV2 to TRBJ1-4, and TRBD1 matches 10 of the central bases. The receptor's source is a human donor in good health. The DNA sequence is TGTGCCAGCAGGACCGACAGGGGGCTGATGCAACTGTTTTTT. This encodes CASRTDRGLMQLFF. Full variable domain (CDR3 extended with the reference TRBV2 and TRBJ1-4 proteins): EPEVTQTPSHQVTQMGQEVILRCVPISNHLYFYWYRQILGQKVEFLVSFYNNEISEKSEIFDDQFSVERPDGSNFTLKIRSTKLEDSAMYFCASRTDRGLMQLFFGSGTQLSVL.